These T cell receptor beta chains were read from a single sample in a study of blood T cell repertoires in COVID-19. Libraries were prepared by immunoSEQ multiplex PCR; TCRdb keeps only in-frame clonotypes and omits some of them. The sample comprises some 240,000 clones, about nine tenths of which are singletons, and around 7.2% rests with the top ten. What was sequenced was peripheral blood. These receptor sequences come from a man between 60 and 75 years old who had recovered from COVID-19. CDR3s include the opening cysteine and the closing phenylalanine or tryptophan. The D gene is left open where the match is weak. Expanded clones are given a class, and other clones once, few, many or no size at all.

v_call	j_call	clone_size	d_call	cdr3_aa	cdr3_nt
TRBV9	TRBJ1-5	-	-	CASSVEGGSNQPQHF	TGTGCCAGCAGCGTAGAGGGCGGGAGCAATCAGCCCCAGCATTTT
TRBV19	TRBJ2-2	-	TRBD1	CASSITGAFNTGELFF	TGTGCCAGTAGTATAACAGGGGCTTTTAACACCGGGGAGCTGTTTTTT
TRBV3-1/TRBV3-2	TRBJ2-1	-	-	CASSQVQSEQFF	TGTGCCAGCAGCCAAGTACAGAGTGAGCAGTTCTTC
TRBV2	TRBJ2-2	once	TRBD1	CARTSGAGGRGTGELFF	TGTGCCAGAACCTCCGGGGCAGGGGGCAGGGGCACCGGGGAGCTGTTTTTT
TRBV21-1	TRBJ2-3	-	-	CASSGTGEDTQYF	TGTGCCAGCAGTGGGACAGGGGAGGATACGCAGTATTTT
TRBV6-5	TRBJ2-1	once	-	CASSYTGWHEQFF	TGTGCCAGCAGTTACACAGGGTGGCATGAGCAGTTCTTC
TRBV7-2	TRBJ2-7	-	-	CASSFDWNSYEQYF	TGTGCCAGCAGCTTCGACTGGAATTCCTACGAGCAGTACTTC
TRBV29-1	TRBJ2-7	-	TRBD1	CSVGQGVAYEQYF	TGCAGCGTTGGCCAGGGGGTGGCCTACGAGCAGTACTTC
TRBV5-1	TRBJ1-2	few	TRBD1	CASSIGQGGNYGYTF	TGCGCCAGCAGCATCGGACAGGGGGGAAACTATGGCTACACCTTC
TRBV7-9	TRBJ1-1	-	-	CASSGQRGVNTEAFF	TGTGCCAGCAGCGGCCAAAGGGGCGTGAACACTGAAGCTTTCTTT
TRBV5-1	TRBJ1-2	-	-	CASSLPQTVYGYTF	TGCGCCAGCAGCTTACCTCAGACAGTTTATGGCTACACCTTC
TRBV12-3/TRBV12-4	TRBJ1-2	-	-	CASSGLGWGYTF	TGTGCCAGCAGTGGGCTGGGCTGGGGCTACACCTTC
TRBV7-2	TRBJ1-2	-	TRBD1	CASSLDGGQDYGYTF	TGTGCCAGCAGCTTAGATGGGGGACAGGACTATGGCTACACCTTC
TRBV11-3	TRBJ2-7	-	-	CASSSDSRLCYEQYF	TGTGCCAGCAGTTCCGACAGTCGTCTTTGCTACGAGCAGTACTTC
TRBV5-5	TRBJ2-1	-	-	CASSLLTGGDNEQFF	TGTGCCAGCAGCTTACTAACAGGGGGGGACAATGAGCAGTTCTTC
TRBV10-3	TRBJ1-2	-	TRBD1	CAISTTTGTAHGYTF	TGTGCCATCAGCACGACCACTGGGACAGCTCATGGCTACACCTTC
TRBV14	TRBJ2-3	once	TRBD2	CASSHLGGLATSTDTQYF	TGTGCCAGCAGCCATCTAGGGGGACTAGCGACTAGCACAGATACGCAGTATTTT
TRBV12-3/TRBV12-4	TRBJ2-3	-	TRBD1	CASGGQSTDTQYF	TGTGCCAGCGGGGGACAGAGCACAGATACGCAGTATTTT
TRBV4-1	TRBJ1-6	-	TRBD1	CASSQVSGGSSPLHF	TGCGCCAGCAGCCAAGTTTCAGGGGGCAGTTCACCCCTCCACTTT
TRBV9	TRBJ2-1	-	TRBD2	CASSVDQREPYNEQFF	TGTGCCAGCAGCGTAGACCAGCGGGAGCCCTACAATGAGCAGTTCTTC
TRBV20-1	TRBJ2-3	-	-	CSAKEGDTQYF	TGCAGTGCTAAGGAGGGAGATACGCAGTATTTT
TRBV18	TRBJ2-2	-	-	CASSPGQNTGELFF	TGTGCCAGCTCACCTGGCCAGAACACCGGGGAGCTGTTTTTT
TRBV6-1	TRBJ2-6	once	-	CASSEAARAVSGANVLTF	TGTGCCAGCAGTGAAGCGGCCAGGGCGGTTTCTGGGGCCAACGTCCTGACTTTC
TRBV3-1/TRBV3-2	TRBJ2-2	-	TRBD2	CASSQDSTGLAGTGELFF	TGTGCCAGCAGCCAAGATTCAACGGGACTAGCGGGCACCGGGGAGCTGTTTTTT
TRBV24-1	TRBJ2-3	-	-	CATSDLQGNYPDTQYF	TGTGCCACCAGTGATTTGCAGGGGAATTACCCAGATACGCAGTATTTT
TRBV24-1	TRBJ2-2	-	TRBD1	CATSDLGQGYTGELFF	TGTGCCACCAGTGATTTGGGACAGGGGTACACCGGGGAGCTGTTTTTT
TRBV12-3/TRBV12-4	TRBJ1-2	once	-	CASSTFGFGYTF	TGTGCCAGCAGTACTTTCGGGTTTGGCTACACCTTC
TRBV5-6	TRBJ2-1	-	TRBD1	CASRDRGPGEQFF	TGTGCCAGCAGGGACAGGGGGCCAGGTGAGCAGTTCTTC
TRBV5-6	TRBJ1-4	-	TRBD1	CASSASETGVREKLFF	TGTGCCAGCAGCGCCTCCGAGACAGGGGTTAGGGAAAAACTGTTTTTT
TRBV6-5	TRBJ1-4	-	TRBD1	CASSFGQVWEKLFF	TGTGCCAGCAGCTTTGGACAGGTCTGGGAAAAACTGTTTTTT
TRBV10-3	TRBJ2-3	-	TRBD2	CAISITGGLTDTQYF	TGTGCCATCAGTATCACGGGGGGATTGACAGATACGCAGTATTTT
TRBV11-3	TRBJ2-2	-	TRBD1	CASSERRTGNTGELFF	TGTGCCAGCAGCGAAAGGAGGACAGGGAACACCGGGGAGCTGTTTTTT
TRBV5-1	TRBJ1-2	-	TRBD1	CASSLQGQGMSGYTF	TGCGCCAGCAGCTTGCAGGGACAGGGTATGAGTGGCTACACCTTC
TRBV5-1	TRBJ2-3	-	-	CASSLGPSLQGTDTQYF	TGCGCCAGCAGCCTGGGTCCCTCCCTCCAGGGCACAGATACGCAGTATTTT
TRBV5-1	TRBJ2-6	-	-	CASSLAGRGSGANVLTF	TGCGCCAGCAGCTTGGCCGGTCGGGGCTCTGGGGCCAACGTCCTGACTTTC
TRBV24-1	TRBJ2-7	-	TRBD1	CATSDPGTGGEYEQYF	TGTGCCACCAGTGACCCCGGGACAGGTGGAGAATACGAGCAGTACTTC
TRBV6-5	TRBJ2-3	-	-	CASTDPRVTQYF	TGTGCCAGCACCGACCCGAGGGTTACGCAGTATTTT
TRBV6-6	TRBJ1-4	-	-	CASSITGFGEKLFF	TGTGCCAGCAGTATCACAGGGTTCGGCGAAAAACTGTTTTTT
TRBV9	TRBJ2-1	-	TRBD2	CASSSARAGGPNEQFF	TGTGCCAGCAGCAGCGCCCGGGCGGGGGGGCCCAATGAGCAGTTCTTC